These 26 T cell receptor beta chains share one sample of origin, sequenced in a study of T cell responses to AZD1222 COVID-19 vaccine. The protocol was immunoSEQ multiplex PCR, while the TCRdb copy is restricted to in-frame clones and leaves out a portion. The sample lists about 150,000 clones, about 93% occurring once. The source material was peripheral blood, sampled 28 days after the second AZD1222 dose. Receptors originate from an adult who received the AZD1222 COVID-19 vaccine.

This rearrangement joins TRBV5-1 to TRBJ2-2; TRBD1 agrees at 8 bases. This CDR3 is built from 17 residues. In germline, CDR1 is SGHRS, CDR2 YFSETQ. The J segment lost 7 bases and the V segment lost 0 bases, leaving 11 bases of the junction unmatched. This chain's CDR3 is CASSLARTGSDVGELFF. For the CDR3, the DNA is TGCGCCAGCAGCTTGGCTAGGACAGGGAGTGATGTCGGGGAGCTGTTTTTT.

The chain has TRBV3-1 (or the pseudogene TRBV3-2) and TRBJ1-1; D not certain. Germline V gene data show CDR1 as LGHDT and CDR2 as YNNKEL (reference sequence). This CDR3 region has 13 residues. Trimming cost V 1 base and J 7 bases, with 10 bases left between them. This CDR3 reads CASSQVNNREAFF. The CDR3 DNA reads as TGTGCCAGCAGCCAAGTTAACAATCGTGAAGCTTTCTTT.

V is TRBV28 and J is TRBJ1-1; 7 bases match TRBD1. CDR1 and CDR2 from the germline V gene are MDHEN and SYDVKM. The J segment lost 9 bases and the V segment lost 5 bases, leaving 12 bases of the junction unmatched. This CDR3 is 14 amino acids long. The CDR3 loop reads CASSPGQDRVKAFF. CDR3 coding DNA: TGTGCCAGCAGTCCAGGACAGGATCGCGTAAAAGCTTTCTTT.

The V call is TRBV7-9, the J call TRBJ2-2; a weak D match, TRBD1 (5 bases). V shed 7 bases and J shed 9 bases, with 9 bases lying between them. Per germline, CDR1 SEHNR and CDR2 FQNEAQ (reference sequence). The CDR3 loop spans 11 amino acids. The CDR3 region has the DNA TGTGCCAGCACGCAGGGTTGGGAGCTGTTTTTT. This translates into CASTQGWELFF.

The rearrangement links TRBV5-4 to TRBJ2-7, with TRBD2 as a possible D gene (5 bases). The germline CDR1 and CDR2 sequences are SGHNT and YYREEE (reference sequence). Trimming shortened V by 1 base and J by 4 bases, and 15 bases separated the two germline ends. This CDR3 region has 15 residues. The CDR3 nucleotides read TGTGCCAGCAGCTTGATTCTGGAGCGGCCTTACGAGCAGTACTTC. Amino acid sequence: CASSLILERPYEQYF. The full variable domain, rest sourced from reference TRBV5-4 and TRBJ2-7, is ETGVTQSPTHLIKTRGQQVTLRCSSQSGHNTVSWYQQALGQGPQFIFQYYREEENGRGNFPPRFSGLQFPNYSSELNVNALELDDSALYLCASSLILERPYEQYFGPGTRLTVT.

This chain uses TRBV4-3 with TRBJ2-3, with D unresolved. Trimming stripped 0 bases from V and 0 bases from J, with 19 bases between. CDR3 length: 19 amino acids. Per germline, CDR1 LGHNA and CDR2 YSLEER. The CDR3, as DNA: TGCGCCAGCAGCCAAGATCCCCACTTGACGGCTAAGAGCACAGATACGCAGTATTTT. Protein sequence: CASSQDPHLTAKSTDTQYF.

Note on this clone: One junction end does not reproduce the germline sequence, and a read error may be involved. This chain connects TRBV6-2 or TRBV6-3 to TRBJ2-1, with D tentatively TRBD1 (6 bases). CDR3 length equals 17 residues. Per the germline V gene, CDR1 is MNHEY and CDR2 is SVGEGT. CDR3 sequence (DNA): TGTGCCAGCAGTCACTCGACAACAGGGTTTCGGAGCAATGAGCAGTTCTTC. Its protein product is CASSHSTTGFRSNEQFF.

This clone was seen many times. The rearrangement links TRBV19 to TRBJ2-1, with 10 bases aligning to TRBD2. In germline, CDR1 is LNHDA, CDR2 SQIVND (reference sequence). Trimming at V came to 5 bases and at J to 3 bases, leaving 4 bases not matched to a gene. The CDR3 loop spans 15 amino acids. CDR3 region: CASSLTSGDYNEQFF. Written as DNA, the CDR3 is TGTGCCAGTAGTCTAACTAGCGGGGACTACAATGAGCAGTTCTTC.

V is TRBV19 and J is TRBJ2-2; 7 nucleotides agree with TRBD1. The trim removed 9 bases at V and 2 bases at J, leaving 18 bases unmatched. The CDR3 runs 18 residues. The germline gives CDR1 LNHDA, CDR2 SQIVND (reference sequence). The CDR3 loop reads CARYPDRPHILNTGELFF. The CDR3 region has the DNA TGTGCCAGGTACCCGGACAGGCCGCACATTTTAAACACCGGGGAGCTGTTTTTT.

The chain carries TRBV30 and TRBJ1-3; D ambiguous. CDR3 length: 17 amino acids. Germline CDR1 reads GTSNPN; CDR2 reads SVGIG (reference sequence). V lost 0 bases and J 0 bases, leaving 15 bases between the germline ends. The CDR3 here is CAWSVGGYLSSGNTIYF. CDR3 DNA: TGTGCCTGGAGTGTAGGCGGTTACCTCAGCTCTGGAAACACCATATATTTT.

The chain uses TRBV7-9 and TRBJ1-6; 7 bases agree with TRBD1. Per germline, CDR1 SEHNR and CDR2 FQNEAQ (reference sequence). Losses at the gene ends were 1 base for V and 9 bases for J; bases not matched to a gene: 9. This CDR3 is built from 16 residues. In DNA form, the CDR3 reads TGTGCCAGCAGCTTAGAGGGCAGGGGGTCGGGTTCACCCCTCCACTTT. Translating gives CASSLEGRGSGSPLHF.

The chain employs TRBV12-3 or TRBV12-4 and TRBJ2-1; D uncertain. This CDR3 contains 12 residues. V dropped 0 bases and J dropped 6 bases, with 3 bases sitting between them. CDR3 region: CASSLARNEQFF. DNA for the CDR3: TGTGCCAGCAGTTTAGCACGCAATGAGCAGTTCTTC.

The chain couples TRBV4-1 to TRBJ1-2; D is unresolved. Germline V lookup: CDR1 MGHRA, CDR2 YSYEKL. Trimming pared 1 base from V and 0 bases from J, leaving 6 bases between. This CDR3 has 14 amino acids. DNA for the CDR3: TGCGCCAGCAGCCAAGCTACAGCTAACTATGGCTACACCTTC. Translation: CASSQATANYGYTF.

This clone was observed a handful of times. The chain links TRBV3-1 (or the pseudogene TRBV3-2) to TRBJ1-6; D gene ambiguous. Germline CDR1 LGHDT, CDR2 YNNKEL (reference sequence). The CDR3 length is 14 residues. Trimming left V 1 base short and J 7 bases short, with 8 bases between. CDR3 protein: CASSQVRKNSPLHF. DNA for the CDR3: TGTGCCAGCAGCCAAGTTCGGAAAAATTCACCCCTCCACTTT.

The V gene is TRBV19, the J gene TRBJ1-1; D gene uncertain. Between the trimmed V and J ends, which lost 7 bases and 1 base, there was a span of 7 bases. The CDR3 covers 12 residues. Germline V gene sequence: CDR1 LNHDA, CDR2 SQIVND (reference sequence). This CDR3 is CASTDGNTEAFF. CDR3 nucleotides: TGTGCCAGTACGGACGGGAACACTGAAGCTTTCTTT. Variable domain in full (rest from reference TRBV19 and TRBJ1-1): DGGITQSPKYLFRKEGQNVTLSCEQNLNHDAMYWYRQDPGQGLRLIYYSQIVNDFQKGDIAEGYSVSREKKESFPLTVTSAQKNPTAFYLCASTDGNTEAFFGQGTRLTVV.

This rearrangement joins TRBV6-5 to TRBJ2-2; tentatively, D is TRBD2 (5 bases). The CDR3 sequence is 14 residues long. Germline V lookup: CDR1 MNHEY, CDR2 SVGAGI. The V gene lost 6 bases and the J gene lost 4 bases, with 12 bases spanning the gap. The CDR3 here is CASSLSEGTGELFF. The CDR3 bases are TGTGCCAGCAGCCTTAGCGAGGGCACCGGGGAGCTGTTTTTT.

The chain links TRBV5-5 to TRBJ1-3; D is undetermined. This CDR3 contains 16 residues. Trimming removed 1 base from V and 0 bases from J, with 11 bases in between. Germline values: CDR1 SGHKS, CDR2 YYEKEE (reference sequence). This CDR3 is CASSLWSTASGNTIYF. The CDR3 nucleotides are TGTGCCAGCAGCTTGTGGAGTACGGCCTCTGGAAACACCATATATTTT. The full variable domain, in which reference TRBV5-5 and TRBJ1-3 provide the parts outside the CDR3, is DAGVTQSPTHLIKTRGQQVTLRCSPISGHKSVSWYQQVLGQGPQFIFQYYEKEERGRGNFPDRFSARQFPNYSSELNVNALLLGDSALYLCASSLWSTASGNTIYFGEGSWLTVV.

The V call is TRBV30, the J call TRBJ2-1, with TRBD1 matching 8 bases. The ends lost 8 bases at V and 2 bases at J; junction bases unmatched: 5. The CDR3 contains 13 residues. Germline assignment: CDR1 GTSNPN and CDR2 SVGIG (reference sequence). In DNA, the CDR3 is TGTGCCAGACAGGGGTTTGCCTACAATGAGCAGTTCTTC. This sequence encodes CARQGFAYNEQFF.

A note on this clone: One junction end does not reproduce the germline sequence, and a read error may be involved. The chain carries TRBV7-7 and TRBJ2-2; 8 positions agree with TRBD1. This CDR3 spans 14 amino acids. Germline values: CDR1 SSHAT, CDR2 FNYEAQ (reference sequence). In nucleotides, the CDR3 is TGTGCTAGCAGCTTCAACAGGGGGTCCGGGGAGCTGTTTTTT. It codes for CASSFNRGSGELFF.

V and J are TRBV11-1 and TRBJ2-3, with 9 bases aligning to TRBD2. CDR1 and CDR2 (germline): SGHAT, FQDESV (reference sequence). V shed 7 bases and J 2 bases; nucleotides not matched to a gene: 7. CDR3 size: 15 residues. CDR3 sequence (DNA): TGTGCCAGCACCAGAAGCGGGGGGCCCACAGATACGCAGTATTTT. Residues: CASTRSGGPTDTQYF.

CDR3 in amino acids: CASSLSASGRAADTQYF. The CDR3 DNA sequence: TGTGCCAGTAGCTTAAGCGCCTCGGGCAGGGCGGCAGATACGCAGTATTTT. The chain employs TRBV19 and TRBJ2-3, with a weak D call TRBD1 (5 bases). V lost 6 bases and J 4 bases, leaving 23 bases between the germline ends. There are 17 residues in the CDR3. CDR1 is LNHDA, CDR2 SQIVND, per germline (reference sequence). Supplemented by reference TRBV19 and TRBJ2-3, the full variable domain reads DGGITQSPKYLFRKEGQNVTLSCEQNLNHDAMYWYRQDPGQGLRLIYYSQIVNDFQKGDIAEGYSVSREKKESFPLTVTSAQKNPTAFYLCASSLSASGRAADTQYFGPGTRLTVL.

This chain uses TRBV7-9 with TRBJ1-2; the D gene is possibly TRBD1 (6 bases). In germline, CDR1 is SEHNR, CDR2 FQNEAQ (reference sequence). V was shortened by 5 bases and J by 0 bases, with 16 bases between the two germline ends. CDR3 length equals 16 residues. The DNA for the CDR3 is TGTGCCAGCAGCCTCCCCCCGGGACAAGCTAACTATGGCTACACCTTC. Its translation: CASSLPPGQANYGYTF.

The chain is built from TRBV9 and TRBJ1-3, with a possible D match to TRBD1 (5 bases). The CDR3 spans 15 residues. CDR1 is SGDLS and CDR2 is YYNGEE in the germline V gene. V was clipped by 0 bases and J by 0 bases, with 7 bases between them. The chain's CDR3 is CASSVEGTSGNTIYF. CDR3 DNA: TGTGCCAGCAGCGTAGAGGGGACCTCTGGAAACACCATATATTTT.

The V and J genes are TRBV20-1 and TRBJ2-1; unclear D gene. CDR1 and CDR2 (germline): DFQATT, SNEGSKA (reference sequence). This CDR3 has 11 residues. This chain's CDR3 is CRAGLGSEQFF. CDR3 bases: TGCAGAGCTGGCCTGGGGTCTGAGCAGTTCTTC.

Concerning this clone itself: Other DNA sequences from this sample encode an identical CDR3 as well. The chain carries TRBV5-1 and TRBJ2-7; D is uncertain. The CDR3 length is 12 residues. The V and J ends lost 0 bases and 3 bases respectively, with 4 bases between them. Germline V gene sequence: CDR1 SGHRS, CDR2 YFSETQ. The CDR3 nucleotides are TGCGCCAGCAGCTTGGACTTCTACGAGCAGTACTTC. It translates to CASSLDFYEQYF.

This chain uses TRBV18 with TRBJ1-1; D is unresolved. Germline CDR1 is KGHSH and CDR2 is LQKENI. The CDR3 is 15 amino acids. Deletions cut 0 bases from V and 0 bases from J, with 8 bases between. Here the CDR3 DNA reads TGTGCCAGCTCACCACCGGTAATTATGAACACTGAAGCTTTCTTT. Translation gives CASSPPVIMNTEAFF.